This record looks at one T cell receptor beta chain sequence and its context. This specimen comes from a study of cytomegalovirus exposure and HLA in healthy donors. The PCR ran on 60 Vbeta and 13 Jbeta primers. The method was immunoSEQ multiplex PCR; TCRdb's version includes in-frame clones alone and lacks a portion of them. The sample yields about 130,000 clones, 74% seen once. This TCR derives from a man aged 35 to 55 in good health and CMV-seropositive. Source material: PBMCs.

The CDR3 sequence: CASSFGRGRDGYTF. Written as DNA, the CDR3 is TGTGCCAGCAGCTTCGGCAGGGGGCGAGATGGCTACACCTTC. J is TRBJ1-2 and V is TRBV7-9, with TRBD1 identical over 8 bases. V trimming: 3 bases; J trimming: 6 bases; junction bases outside the gene matches: 6. This CDR3 has 14 amino acids. Germline V gene sequence: CDR1 SEHNR, CDR2 FQNEAQ (reference sequence). Variable domain in full (rest from reference TRBV7-9 and TRBJ1-2): DTGVSQNPRHKITKRGQNVTFRCDPISEHNRLYWYRQTLGQGPEFLTYFQNEAQLEKSRLLSDRFSAERPKGSFSTLEIQRTEQGDSAMYLCASSFGRGRDGYTFGSGTRLTVV.